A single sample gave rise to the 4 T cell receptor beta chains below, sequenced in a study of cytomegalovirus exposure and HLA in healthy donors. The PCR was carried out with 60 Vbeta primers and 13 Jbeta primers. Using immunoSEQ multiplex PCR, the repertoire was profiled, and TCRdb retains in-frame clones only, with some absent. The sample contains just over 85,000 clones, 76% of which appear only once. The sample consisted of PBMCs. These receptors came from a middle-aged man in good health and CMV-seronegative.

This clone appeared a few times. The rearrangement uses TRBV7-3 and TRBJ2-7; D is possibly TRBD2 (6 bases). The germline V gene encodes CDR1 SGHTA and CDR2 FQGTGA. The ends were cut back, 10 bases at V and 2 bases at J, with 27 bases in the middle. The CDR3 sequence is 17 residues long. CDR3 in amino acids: CATIPPAIGGCAYEQYF. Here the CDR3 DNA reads TGTGCCACGATACCACCCGCGATAGGAGGGTGCGCCTACGAGCAGTACTTC.

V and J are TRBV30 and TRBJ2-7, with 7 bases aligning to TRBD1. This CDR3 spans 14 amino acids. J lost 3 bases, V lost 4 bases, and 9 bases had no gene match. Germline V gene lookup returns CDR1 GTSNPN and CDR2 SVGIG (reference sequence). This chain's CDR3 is CAWNGDSGYYEQYF. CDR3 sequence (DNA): TGTGCCTGGAATGGGGACAGTGGCTACTACGAGCAGTACTTC.

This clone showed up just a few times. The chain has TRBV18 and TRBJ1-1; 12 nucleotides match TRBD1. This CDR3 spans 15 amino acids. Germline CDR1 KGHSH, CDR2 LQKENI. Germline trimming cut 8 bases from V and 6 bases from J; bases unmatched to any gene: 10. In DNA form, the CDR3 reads TGTGCCAGCCCACAGGATGGGACAGGGGGCTCTGAAGCTTTCTTT. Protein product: CASPQDGTGGSEAFF.

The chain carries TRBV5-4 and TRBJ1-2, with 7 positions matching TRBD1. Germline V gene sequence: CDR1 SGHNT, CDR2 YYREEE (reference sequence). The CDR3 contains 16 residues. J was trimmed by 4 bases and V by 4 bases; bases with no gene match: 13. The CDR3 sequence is CASSPDGGGVAYGYTF. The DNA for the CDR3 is TGTGCCAGCAGCCCGGATGGAGGGGGCGTCGCCTATGGCTACACCTTC.